A selection of T cell receptor beta chains follows, all from one sample in a study of tumor-infiltrating lymphocytes in primary liver carcinoma. Each CDR3 protein gets one entry after TCRdb re-called the multiplex PCR reads with MiXCR. The sample includes approximately 310,000 distinct CDR3 sequences, 65% of them seen just once. Sample: peripheral blood. Every receptor here comes from a man between 35 and 55 years old with primary liver carcinoma and hepatitis B virus infection. Both conserved end residues are part of each CDR3. The order of the fields is CDR3 protein, CDR3 DNA, V gene, clone size, J gene, D gene. The D gene is left open where the match is weak. Expanded clones get a size class; other rows say once, few or many, or leave the size out.

CDR3 protein: CASSTKDRGYYGYTF; CDR3 DNA: TGTGCCAGCAGCACAAAAGACAGGGGTTACTATGGCTACACCTTC; V gene: TRBV5-4; clone size: few; J gene: TRBJ1-2; D gene: TRBD1
CDR3 protein: CAISDWGVNTEAFF; CDR3 DNA: TGTGCCATCAGTGATTGGGGAGTGAACACTGAAGCTTTCTTT; V gene: TRBV10-3; clone size: -; J gene: TRBJ1-1; D gene: -
CDR3 protein: CASSSYSEGEQYF; CDR3 DNA: TGTGCCAGCAGTTCGTATTCTGAGGGCGAGCAGTACTTC; V gene: TRBV6-5; clone size: many; J gene: TRBJ2-7; D gene: -
CDR3 protein: CASSFTTLAGDAYDEQFF; CDR3 DNA: TGTGCCAGCAGTTTCACAACTCTAGCGGGAGACGCCTACGATGAGCAGTTCTTC; V gene: TRBV12-3/TRBV12-4; clone size: -; J gene: TRBJ2-1; D gene: TRBD2
CDR3 protein: CASSGLAGGGEQYF; CDR3 DNA: TGTGCCAGCAGTGGCCTAGCGGGAGGAGGCGAGCAGTACTTC; V gene: TRBV6-1; clone size: -; J gene: TRBJ2-7; D gene: TRBD2
CDR3 protein: CASSLSQSEGTQYF; CDR3 DNA: TGCGCCAGCAGCTTGTCCCAATCCGAGGGGACCCAGTACTTC; V gene: TRBV5-1; clone size: -; J gene: TRBJ2-5; D gene: -
CDR3 protein: CSGGPDGNTIYF; CDR3 DNA: TGCAGCGGTGGCCCCGATGGAAACACCATATATTTT; V gene: TRBV29-1; clone size: -; J gene: TRBJ1-3; D gene: -
CDR3 protein: CSAQSQEYTEAFF; CDR3 DNA: TGCAGCGCTCAGAGCCAGGAGTACACCGAAGCTTTCTTT; V gene: TRBV29-1; clone size: -; J gene: TRBJ1-1; D gene: -
CDR3 protein: CASGKNDEQFF; CDR3 DNA: TGTGCCAGCGGGAAGAACGATGAGCAGTTCTTC; V gene: TRBV28; clone size: -; J gene: TRBJ2-1; D gene: -
CDR3 protein: CACRDSGSSYNEQFF; CDR3 DNA: TGTGCCTGCAGGGACTCTGGCTCATCCTACAATGAGCAGTTCTTC; V gene: TRBV11-1; clone size: -; J gene: TRBJ2-1; D gene: -
CDR3 protein: CASSWDNTEVFF; CDR3 DNA: TGTGCCAGCAGTTGGGATAACACTGAAGTTTTCTTT; V gene: TRBV11-2; clone size: -; J gene: TRBJ1-1; D gene: -
CDR3 protein: CSVGRGGFTDTQYF; CDR3 DNA: TGCAGCGTGGGACGAGGGGGGTTCACAGATACGCAGTATTTT; V gene: TRBV29-1; clone size: many; J gene: TRBJ2-3; D gene: -
CDR3 protein: CAGSPIDGSRKRYEQYF; CDR3 DNA: TGTGCCGGTAGCCCGATAGACGGCTCACGCAAAAGATACGAGCAGTACTTC; V gene: TRBV11-2; clone size: -; J gene: TRBJ2-7; D gene: -
CDR3 protein: CSVEDATDLLKTQYF; CDR3 DNA: TGCAGCGTTGAAGATGCAACGGACCTTCTGAAGACCCAGTACTTC; V gene: TRBV29-1; clone size: few; J gene: TRBJ2-5; D gene: -
CDR3 protein: CASSFVPGAEDFNGYTF; CDR3 DNA: TGTGCCAGCAGTTTTGTGCCTGGGGCAGAGGATTTCAATGGCTACACCTTC; V gene: TRBV12-3/TRBV12-4; clone size: -; J gene: TRBJ1-2; D gene: -
CDR3 protein: CASSSRHGGGNTF; CDR3 DNA: TGTGCCAGCAGTTCTAGACACGGGGGTGGCAACACCTTC; V gene: TRBV28; clone size: -; J gene: TRBJ1-2; D gene: -
CDR3 protein: CASSLVLAGGTEQFF; CDR3 DNA: TGTGCCAGCAGCTTAGTCCTAGCGGGAGGAACCGAGCAGTTCTTC; V gene: TRBV13; clone size: -; J gene: TRBJ2-1; D gene: TRBD2
CDR3 protein: CASCPPQGFGIGSDGYTF; CDR3 DNA: TGTGCCAGCTGTCCTCCTCAGGGTTTTGGAATCGGGTCGGATGGCTACACCTTC; V gene: TRBV6-2/TRBV6-3; clone size: -; J gene: TRBJ1-2; D gene: -
CDR3 protein: CAWRDRLVDSPLHF; CDR3 DNA: TGTGCCTGGAGGGACAGACTGGTGGATTCACCCCTCCACTTT; V gene: TRBV30; clone size: few; J gene: TRBJ1-6; D gene: -
CDR3 protein: CASSLDSGQETQYF; CDR3 DNA: TGCGCCAGCAGCTTGGACAGCGGGCAAGAGACCCAGTACTTC; V gene: TRBV5-1; clone size: -; J gene: TRBJ2-5; D gene: -
CDR3 protein: CASSYGVLLHGYTF; CDR3 DNA: TGTGCCAGCAGTTACGGTGTTTTACTCCATGGCTACACCTTC; V gene: TRBV6-6; clone size: -; J gene: TRBJ1-2; D gene: -
CDR3 protein: CASSPVLRGADTQYF; CDR3 DNA: TGCGCCAGCAGCCCCGTGCTTAGGGGGGCAGATACGCAGTATTTT; V gene: TRBV5-1; clone size: few; J gene: TRBJ2-3; D gene: -
CDR3 protein: CANSYSEAGVGGYTF; CDR3 DNA: TGTGCCAACAGTTACAGCGAGGCGGGGGTGGGTGGCTACACCTTC; V gene: TRBV6-5; clone size: -; J gene: TRBJ1-2; D gene: -
CDR3 protein: CASSSLDTDTQYF; CDR3 DNA: TGCGCCAGCAGCTCACTAGACACAGATACGCAGTATTTT; V gene: TRBV5-1; clone size: few; J gene: TRBJ2-3; D gene: -
CDR3 protein: CSARDGRGVDNEQFF; CDR3 DNA: TGCAGTGCTAGAGATGGGCGGGGGGTAGACAATGAGCAGTTCTTC; V gene: TRBV20-1; clone size: -; J gene: TRBJ2-1; D gene: TRBD2
CDR3 protein: CAWSAGVEAFF; CDR3 DNA: TGTGCCTGGAGTGCGGGAGTCGAAGCTTTCTTT; V gene: TRBV30; clone size: -; J gene: TRBJ1-1; D gene: -
CDR3 protein: CARSLSSLGHEQSF; CDR3 DNA: TGTGCCAGGAGCTTGTCTAGTTTGGGGCATGAGCAGTCCTTC; V gene: TRBV11-2; clone size: -; J gene: TRBJ2-1; D gene: -
CDR3 protein: CASSYSAGRRDAQYF; CDR3 DNA: TGTGCCAGCAGTTACTCCGCCGGGCGGCGAGATGCGCAGTATTTT; V gene: TRBV6-5; clone size: -; J gene: TRBJ2-3; D gene: -
CDR3 protein: CASRYRGGTDTQYF; CDR3 DNA: TGTGCCAGCAGATACCGGGGCGGCACAGATACGCAGTATTTT; V gene: TRBV5-6; clone size: many; J gene: TRBJ2-3; D gene: -
CDR3 protein: CASSFRAHVLDTQYF; CDR3 DNA: TGTGCCAGCAGTTTCAGGGCACACGTCCTAGATACGCAGTATTTT; V gene: TRBV28; clone size: many; J gene: TRBJ2-3; D gene: -
CDR3 protein: CASSALTDPLMNTEALF; CDR3 DNA: TGTGCCAGCAGTGCCCTGACCGACCCTCTCATGAACACTGAAGCTCTCTTT; V gene: TRBV12-3/TRBV12-4; clone size: -; J gene: TRBJ1-1; D gene: -
CDR3 protein: CASSLGQMSTEAFF; CDR3 DNA: TGCGCCAGCAGTTTGGGACAGATGAGCACTGAAGCTTTCTTT; V gene: TRBV5-1; clone size: -; J gene: TRBJ1-1; D gene: TRBD1
CDR3 protein: CASSLGSAGNYGYTF; CDR3 DNA: TGCGCCAGCAGCTTGGGTTCGGCAGGGAACTATGGCTACACCTTC; V gene: TRBV5-1; clone size: -; J gene: TRBJ1-2; D gene: -
CDR3 protein: CASRHRSSDTEAFF; CDR3 DNA: TGTGCCAGCAGACACCGCTCTTCAGACACTGAAGCTTTCTTT; V gene: TRBV6-1; clone size: many; J gene: TRBJ1-1; D gene: -
CDR3 protein: CASSPVLAGSGANVLTF; CDR3 DNA: TGTGCCAGCAGCCCAGTCCTCGCCGGGTCCGGGGCCAACGTCCTGACTTTC; V gene: TRBV5-6; clone size: many; J gene: TRBJ2-6; D gene: -
CDR3 protein: CASSPGTGVFYEKYF; CDR3 DNA: TGTGCCAGCAGCCCCGGGACAGGAGTCTTCTACGAGAAGTACTTC; V gene: TRBV28; clone size: -; J gene: TRBJ2-7; D gene: TRBD1
CDR3 protein: CAISDRSEECGQYF; CDR3 DNA: TGTGCCATCAGTGACCGGTCTGAGGAGTGTGGCCAGTACTTC; V gene: TRBV10-3; clone size: -; J gene: TRBJ2-5; D gene: -
CDR3 protein: CASSLAGGLAEGEQYF; CDR3 DNA: TGCGCCAGCAGCTTGGCCGGAGGGCTGGCGGAGGGTGAGCAGTACTTC; V gene: TRBV5-1; clone size: -; J gene: TRBJ2-7; D gene: -
CDR3 protein: CAGSHEGGRYTEALF; CDR3 DNA: TGTGCCGGCAGCCATGAGGGTGGGCGGTACACTGAAGCTCTCTTT; V gene: TRBV5-5; clone size: -; J gene: TRBJ1-1; D gene: -
CDR3 protein: CASSSNAFRTGTQYF; CDR3 DNA: TGTGCCAGCAGCTCGAACGCATTCCGCACAGGTACGCAGTATTTT; V gene: TRBV7-9; clone size: -; J gene: TRBJ2-3; D gene: -
CDR3 protein: CASSPTAGQETQYF; CDR3 DNA: TGTGCCAGCAGCCCGACAGCGGGCCAAGAGACCCAGTACTTC; V gene: TRBV6-5; clone size: many; J gene: TRBJ2-5; D gene: -
CDR3 protein: CASSPMTSGRYTGDLFF; CDR3 DNA: TGTGCCAGCAGTCCTATGACTAGCGGGAGGTACACCGGGGACCTGTTTTTT; V gene: TRBV28; clone size: once; J gene: TRBJ2-2; D gene: TRBD2
CDR3 protein: CSVDGVAITSTDTQYF; CDR3 DNA: TGCAGCGTCGACGGAGTAGCGATCACTAGCACAGATACGCAGTATTTT; V gene: TRBV29-1; clone size: many; J gene: TRBJ2-3; D gene: -
CDR3 protein: CVSSFGSGNGEQYF; CDR3 DNA: -; V gene: TRBV11-2; clone size: -; J gene: TRBJ2-7; D gene: -
CDR3 protein: CASRPGTVTVRANVLTF; CDR3 DNA: TGTGCTAGCAGGCCTGGGACAGTAACAGTGCGGGCCAACGTCCTGACTTTC; V gene: TRBV6-6; clone size: once; J gene: TRBJ2-6; D gene: TRBD1
CDR3 protein: CASSGGRVEGPFREQFF; CDR3 DNA: TGCGCCAGCAGTGGGGGAAGGGTGGAGGGCCCTTTCAGAGAGCAGTTCTTC; V gene: TRBV10-2; clone size: few; J gene: TRBJ2-1; D gene: -
CDR3 protein: CASSLALNSPLHF; CDR3 DNA: TGTGCCAGCAGCTTAGCCCTAAATTCACCCCTCCACTTT; V gene: TRBV7-9; clone size: once; J gene: TRBJ1-6; D gene: -
CDR3 protein: CASTLTAFGNTEAFF; CDR3 DNA: TGTGCCAGCACCTTAACAGCGTTTGGGAACACTGAAGCTTTCTTT; V gene: TRBV7-9; clone size: -; J gene: TRBJ1-1; D gene: -
CDR3 protein: CASSDRDAGRGGYTF; CDR3 DNA: TGTGCCAGCAGTGACCGGGACGCCGGACGGGGTGGCTACACCTTC; V gene: TRBV2; clone size: -; J gene: TRBJ1-2; D gene: -
CDR3 protein: CASSDRHDKLFF; CDR3 DNA: TGTGCCAGCAGTGACAGACATGATAAACTGTTTTTT; V gene: TRBV2; clone size: -; J gene: TRBJ1-4; D gene: -
CDR3 protein: CASSGTQGTEAFF; CDR3 DNA: TGTGCCAGCAGTGGGACCCAGGGGACTGAAGCTTTCTTT; V gene: TRBV6-1; clone size: -; J gene: TRBJ1-1; D gene: -
CDR3 protein: CASRSSSGSSYNEQFF; CDR3 DNA: TGCGCCAGCAGATCCTCTAGCGGGAGCTCCTACAATGAGCAGTTCTTC; V gene: TRBV5-1; clone size: few; J gene: TRBJ2-1; D gene: TRBD2
CDR3 protein: CASSLIAGGGAGELFF; CDR3 DNA: TGTGCCAGCAGCCTCATAGCGGGAGGGGGCGCCGGGGAGCTGTTTTTT; V gene: TRBV7-8; clone size: few; J gene: TRBJ2-2; D gene: TRBD2
CDR3 protein: CASSLGLAGGYNEQFF; CDR3 DNA: TGTGCCAGCAGCCTCGGACTAGCGGGGGGGTACAATGAGCAGTTCTTC; V gene: TRBV5-8; clone size: many; J gene: TRBJ2-1; D gene: TRBD2
CDR3 protein: CASSRDISAPGELFF; CDR3 DNA: TGCGCCAGCAGCCGAGACATTTCGGCGCCCGGGGAGCTGTTTTTT; V gene: TRBV4-1; clone size: -; J gene: TRBJ2-2; D gene: -